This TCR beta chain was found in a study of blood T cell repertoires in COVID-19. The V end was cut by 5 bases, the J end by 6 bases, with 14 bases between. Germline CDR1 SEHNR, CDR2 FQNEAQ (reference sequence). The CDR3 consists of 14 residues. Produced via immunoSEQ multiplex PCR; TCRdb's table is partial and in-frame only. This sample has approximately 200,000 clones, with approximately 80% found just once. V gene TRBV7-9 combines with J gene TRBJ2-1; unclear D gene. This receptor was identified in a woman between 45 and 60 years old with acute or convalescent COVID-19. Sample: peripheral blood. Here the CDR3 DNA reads TGTGCCAGCAGCCCTGGAGTATCATTCAATGAGCAGTTCTTC. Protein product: CASSPGVSFNEQFF.